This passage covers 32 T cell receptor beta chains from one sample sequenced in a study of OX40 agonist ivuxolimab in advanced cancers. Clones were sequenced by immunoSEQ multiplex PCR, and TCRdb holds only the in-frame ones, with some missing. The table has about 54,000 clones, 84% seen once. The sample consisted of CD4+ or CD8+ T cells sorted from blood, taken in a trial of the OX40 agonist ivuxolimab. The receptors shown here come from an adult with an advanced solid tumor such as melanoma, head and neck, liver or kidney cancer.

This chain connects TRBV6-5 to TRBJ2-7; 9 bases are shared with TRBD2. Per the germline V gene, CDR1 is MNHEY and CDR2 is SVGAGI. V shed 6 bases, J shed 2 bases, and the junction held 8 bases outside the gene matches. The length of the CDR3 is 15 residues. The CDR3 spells CASSIVSGSTYEQYF. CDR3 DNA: TGTGCCAGCAGCATCGTTAGCGGGAGCACCTACGAGCAGTACTTC.

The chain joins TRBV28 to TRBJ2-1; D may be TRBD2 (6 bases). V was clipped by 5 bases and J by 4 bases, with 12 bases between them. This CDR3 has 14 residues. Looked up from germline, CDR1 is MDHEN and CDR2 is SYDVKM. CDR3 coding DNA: TGTGCCAGCAGTCCTCCGGGACTGTACAATGAGCAGTTCTTC. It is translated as CASSPPGLYNEQFF.

The CDR3 bases are TGTGCCAGCAGCCCGGACGGACGGCTCTATGGCTACACCTTC. Residues: CASSPDGRLYGYTF. The chain carries TRBV6-5 and TRBJ1-2; D not certain. The V end was cut by 6 bases, the J end by 4 bases, with 15 bases between. Per the germline V gene, CDR1 is MNHEY and CDR2 is SVGAGI. The CDR3 runs 14 residues.

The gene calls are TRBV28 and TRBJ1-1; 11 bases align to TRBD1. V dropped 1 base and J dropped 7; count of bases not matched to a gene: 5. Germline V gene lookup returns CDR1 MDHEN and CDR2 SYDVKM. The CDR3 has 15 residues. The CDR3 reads CASSLSGTGGVEAFF. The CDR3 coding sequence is TGTGCCAGCAGTTTATCGGGGACAGGGGGGGTTGAAGCTTTCTTT.

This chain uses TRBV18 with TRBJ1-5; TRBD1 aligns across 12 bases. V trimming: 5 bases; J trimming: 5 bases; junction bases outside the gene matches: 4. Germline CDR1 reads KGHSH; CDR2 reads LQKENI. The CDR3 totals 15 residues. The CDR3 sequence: CASSLGTGGDQPQHF. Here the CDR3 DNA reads TGTGCCAGCTCATTAGGGACAGGGGGCGATCAGCCCCAGCATTTT.

The CDR3 bases are TGTGCCAGCAGCTTAGGGACAGTCAACACCGGGGAGCTGTTTTTT. Translation: CASSLGTVNTGELFF. The rearrangement uses TRBV7-2 and TRBJ2-2; D perhaps matches TRBD1 (6 bases). The V gene lost 1 base and the J gene lost 2 bases, with 8 bases spanning the gap. Germline assignment: CDR1 SGHTA and CDR2 FQGNSA. The length of the CDR3 is 15 residues. The full variable domain, with the rest looked up from reference TRBV7-2 and TRBJ2-2, is GAGVSQSPSNKVTEKGKDVELRCDPISGHTALYWYRQSLGQGLEFLIYFQGNSAPDKSGLPSDRFSAERTGGSVSTLTIQRTQQEDSAVYLCASSLGTVNTGELFFGEGSRLTVL.

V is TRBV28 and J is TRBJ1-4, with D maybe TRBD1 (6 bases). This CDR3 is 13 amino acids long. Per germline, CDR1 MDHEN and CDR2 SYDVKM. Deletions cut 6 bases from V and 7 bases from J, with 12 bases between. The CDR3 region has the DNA TGTGCCAGCAGGCCTCAGGGGAGTGAAAAACTGTTTTTT. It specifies CASRPQGSEKLFF.

The CDR3 region is CSVGQGAGDEQYF. DNA for the CDR3: TGCAGCGTCGGACAGGGGGCTGGGGACGAGCAGTACTTC. This rearrangement joins TRBV29-1 to TRBJ2-7, with 11 bases lining up with TRBD1. Germline CDR1 is SQVTM and CDR2 is ANQGSEA. CDR3 length: 13 residues. Trimming at V came to 6 bases and at J to 5 bases, leaving 6 bases not matched to a gene.

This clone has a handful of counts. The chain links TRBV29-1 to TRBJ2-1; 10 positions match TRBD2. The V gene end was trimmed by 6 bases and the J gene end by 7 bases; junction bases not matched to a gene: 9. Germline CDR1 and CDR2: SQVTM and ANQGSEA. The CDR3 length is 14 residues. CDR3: CSVELAGLMNEQFF. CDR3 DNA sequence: TGCAGCGTAGAACTAGCGGGGTTAATGAATGAGCAGTTCTTC.

In DNA, the CDR3 is TGTGCCAGTAGTGGGGGGATTCAGGATGAGCAGTTCTTC. Its translation: CASSGGIQDEQFF. The chain links TRBV19 to TRBJ2-1; a possible D gene is TRBD2 (6 bases). CDR1 is LNHDA, CDR2 SQIVND, per germline (reference sequence). The V end was cut by 5 bases, the J end by 8 bases, with 13 bases between. The CDR3 loop spans 13 amino acids.

This CDR3 reads CASSLELAGGADTQYF. The DNA of the CDR3 is TGCGCCAGCAGCTTGGAGCTAGCGGGAGGAGCGGATACGCAGTATTTT. The chain is built from TRBV5-1 and TRBJ2-3; 11 nucleotides align to TRBD2. The junction had 6 bases not matched to a gene; V was cut back by 0 bases and J by 6 bases. Germline V gene data show CDR1 as SGHRS and CDR2 as YFSETQ. CDR3 length: 16 residues.

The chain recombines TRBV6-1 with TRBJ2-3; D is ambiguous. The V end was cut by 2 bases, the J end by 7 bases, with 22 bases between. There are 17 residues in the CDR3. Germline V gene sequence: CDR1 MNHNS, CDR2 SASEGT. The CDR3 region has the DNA TGTGCCAGCAGTGAAATCTCTAGGGCGTCTTTTCTAAATACGCAGTATTTT. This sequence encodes CASSEISRASFLNTQYF.

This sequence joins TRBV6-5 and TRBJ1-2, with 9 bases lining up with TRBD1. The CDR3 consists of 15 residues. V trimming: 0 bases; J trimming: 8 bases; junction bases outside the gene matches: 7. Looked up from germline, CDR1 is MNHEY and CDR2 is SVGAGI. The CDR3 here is CASSYSLTGGYGYTF. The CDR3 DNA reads TGTGCCAGCAGTTACTCTCTAACAGGGGGCTACGGCTACACCTTC.

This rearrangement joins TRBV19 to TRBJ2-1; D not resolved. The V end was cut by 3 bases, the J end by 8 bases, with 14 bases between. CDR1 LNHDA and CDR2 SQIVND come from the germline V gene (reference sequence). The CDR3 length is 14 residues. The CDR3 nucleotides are TGTGCCAGTAGTATCATATTATCAGGCGATGAGCAGTTCTTC. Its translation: CASSIILSGDEQFF.

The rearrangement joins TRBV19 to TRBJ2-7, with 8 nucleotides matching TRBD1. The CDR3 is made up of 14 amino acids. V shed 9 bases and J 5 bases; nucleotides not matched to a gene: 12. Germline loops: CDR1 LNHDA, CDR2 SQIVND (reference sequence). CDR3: CASSSTGAEDEQYF. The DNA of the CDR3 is TGTGCCAGCTCTTCGACAGGGGCGGAGGACGAGCAGTACTTC.

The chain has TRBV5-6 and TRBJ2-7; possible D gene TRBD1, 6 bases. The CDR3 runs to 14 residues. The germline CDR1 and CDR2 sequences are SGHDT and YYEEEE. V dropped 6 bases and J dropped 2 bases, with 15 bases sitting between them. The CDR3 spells CASINGQSTYEQYF. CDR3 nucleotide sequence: TGTGCCAGCATCAACGGACAGTCTACCTACGAGCAGTACTTC.

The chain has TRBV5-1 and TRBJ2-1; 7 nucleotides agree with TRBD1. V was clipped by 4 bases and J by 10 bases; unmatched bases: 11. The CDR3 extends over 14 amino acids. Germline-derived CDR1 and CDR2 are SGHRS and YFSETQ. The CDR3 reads CASSQAQGLVEQFF. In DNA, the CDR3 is TGCGCCAGCAGCCAAGCACAGGGGCTCGTGGAGCAGTTCTTC.

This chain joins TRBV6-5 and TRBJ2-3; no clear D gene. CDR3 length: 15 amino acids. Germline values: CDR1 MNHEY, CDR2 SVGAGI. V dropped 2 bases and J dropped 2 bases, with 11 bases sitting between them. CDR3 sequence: CASSYDGGVTDTQYF. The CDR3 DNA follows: TGTGCCAGCAGTTACGACGGCGGAGTCACAGATACGCAGTATTTT.

CDR3 bases: TGTGCCAGCAGTTATACGGAGACCCAGTACTTC. Encoded protein: CASSYTETQYF. This sequence joins TRBV6-1 and TRBJ2-5; unclear D gene. From germline, CDR1 is MNHNS and CDR2 SASEGT. Trimming cost V 5 bases and J 5 bases, with 6 bases left between them. The CDR3 loop spans 11 amino acids.

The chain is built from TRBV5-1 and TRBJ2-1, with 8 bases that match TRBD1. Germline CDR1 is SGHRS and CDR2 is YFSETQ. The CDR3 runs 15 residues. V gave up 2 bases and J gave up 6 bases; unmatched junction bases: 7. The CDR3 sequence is CASSFGSGGANEQFF. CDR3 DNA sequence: TGCGCCAGCAGCTTCGGTTCAGGGGGCGCCAATGAGCAGTTCTTC.

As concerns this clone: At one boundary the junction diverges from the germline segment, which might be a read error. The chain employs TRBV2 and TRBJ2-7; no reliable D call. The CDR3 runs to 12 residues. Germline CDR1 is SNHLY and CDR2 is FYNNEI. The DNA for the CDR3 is TGTGCCAGCAGGGAAGAATCCTACGAGCAGTACTTC. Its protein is CASREESYEQYF. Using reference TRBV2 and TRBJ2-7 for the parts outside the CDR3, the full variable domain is EPEVTQTPSHQVTQMGQEVILRCVPISNHLYFYWYRQILGQKVEFLVSFYNNEISEKSEIFDDQFSVERPDGSNFTLKIRSTKLEDSAMYFCASREESYEQYFGPGTRLTVT.

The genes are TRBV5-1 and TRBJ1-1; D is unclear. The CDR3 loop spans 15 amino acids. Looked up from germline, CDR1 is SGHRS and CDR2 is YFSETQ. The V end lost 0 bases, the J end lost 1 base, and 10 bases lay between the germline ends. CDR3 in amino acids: CASSLAGEGNTEAFF. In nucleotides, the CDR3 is TGCGCCAGCAGCTTGGCCGGGGAGGGGAACACTGAAGCTTTCTTT.

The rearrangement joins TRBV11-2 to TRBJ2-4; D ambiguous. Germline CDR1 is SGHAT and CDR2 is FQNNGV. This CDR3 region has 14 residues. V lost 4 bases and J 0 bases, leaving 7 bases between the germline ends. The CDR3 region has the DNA TGTGCCAGCAGCTCCCGGCTAGCCAAAAACATTCAGTACTTC. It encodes CASSSRLAKNIQYF.

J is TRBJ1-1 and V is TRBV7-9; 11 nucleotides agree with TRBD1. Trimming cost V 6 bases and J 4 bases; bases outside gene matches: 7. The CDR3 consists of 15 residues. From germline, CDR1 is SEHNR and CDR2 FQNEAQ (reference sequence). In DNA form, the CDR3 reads TGTGCCAGCAGATTCCCCGGGACAGGGGGCACTGAAGCTTTCTTT. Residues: CASRFPGTGGTEAFF.

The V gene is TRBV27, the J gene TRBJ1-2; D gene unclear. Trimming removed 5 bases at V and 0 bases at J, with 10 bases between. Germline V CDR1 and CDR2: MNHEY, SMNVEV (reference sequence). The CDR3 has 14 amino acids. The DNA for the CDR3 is TGTGCCAGCAGTCCATTGGAACCTAACTATGGCTACACCTTC. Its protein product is CASSPLEPNYGYTF.

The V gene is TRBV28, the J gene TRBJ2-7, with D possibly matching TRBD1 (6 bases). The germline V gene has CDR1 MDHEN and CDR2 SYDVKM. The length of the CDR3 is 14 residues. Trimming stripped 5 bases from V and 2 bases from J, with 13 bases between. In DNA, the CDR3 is TGTGCCAGCAGTCGCACCGGGACACCCTACGAGCAGTACTTC. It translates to CASSRTGTPYEQYF.

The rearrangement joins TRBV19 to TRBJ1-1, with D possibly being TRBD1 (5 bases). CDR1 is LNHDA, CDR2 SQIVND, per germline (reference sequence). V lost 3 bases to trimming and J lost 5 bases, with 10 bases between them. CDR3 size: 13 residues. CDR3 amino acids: CASSIRGGTEAFF. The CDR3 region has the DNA TGTGCCAGTAGTATCCGGGGGGGGACTGAAGCTTTCTTT.

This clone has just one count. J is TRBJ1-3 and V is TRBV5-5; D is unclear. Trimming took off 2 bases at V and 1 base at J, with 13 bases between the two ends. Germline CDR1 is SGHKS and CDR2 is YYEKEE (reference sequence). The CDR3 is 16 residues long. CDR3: CASSFSLGMSGNTIYF. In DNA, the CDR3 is TGTGCCAGCAGCTTTTCCTTGGGGATGTCTGGAAACACCATATATTTT.

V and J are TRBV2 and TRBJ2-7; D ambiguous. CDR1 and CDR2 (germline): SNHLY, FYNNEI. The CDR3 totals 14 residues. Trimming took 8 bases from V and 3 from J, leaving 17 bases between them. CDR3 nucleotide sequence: TGTGCCAGCTTAATGAGCCCAGGAGACTACGAGCAGTACTTC. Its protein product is CASLMSPGDYEQYF.

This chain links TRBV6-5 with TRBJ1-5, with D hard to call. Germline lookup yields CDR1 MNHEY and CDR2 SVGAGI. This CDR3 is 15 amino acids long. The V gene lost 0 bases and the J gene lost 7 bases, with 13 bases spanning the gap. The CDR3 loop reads CASSYSEAAGQPQHF. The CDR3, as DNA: TGTGCCAGCAGTTACTCAGAGGCAGCAGGCCAGCCCCAGCATTTT.

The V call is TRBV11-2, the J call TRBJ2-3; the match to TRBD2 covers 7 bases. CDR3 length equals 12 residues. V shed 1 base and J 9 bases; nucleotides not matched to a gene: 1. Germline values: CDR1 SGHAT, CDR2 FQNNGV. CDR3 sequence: CASSLGRETQYF. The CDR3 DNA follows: TGTGCCAGCAGCTTAGGGCGGGAGACGCAGTATTTT.

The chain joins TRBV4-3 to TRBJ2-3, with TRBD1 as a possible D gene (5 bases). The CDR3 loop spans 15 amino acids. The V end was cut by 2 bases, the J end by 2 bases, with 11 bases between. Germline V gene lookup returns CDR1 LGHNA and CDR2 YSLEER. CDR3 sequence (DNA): TGCGCCAGCAGCCAAAATGCCAGGGCCACAGATACGCAGTATTTT. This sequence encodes CASSQNARATDTQYF.